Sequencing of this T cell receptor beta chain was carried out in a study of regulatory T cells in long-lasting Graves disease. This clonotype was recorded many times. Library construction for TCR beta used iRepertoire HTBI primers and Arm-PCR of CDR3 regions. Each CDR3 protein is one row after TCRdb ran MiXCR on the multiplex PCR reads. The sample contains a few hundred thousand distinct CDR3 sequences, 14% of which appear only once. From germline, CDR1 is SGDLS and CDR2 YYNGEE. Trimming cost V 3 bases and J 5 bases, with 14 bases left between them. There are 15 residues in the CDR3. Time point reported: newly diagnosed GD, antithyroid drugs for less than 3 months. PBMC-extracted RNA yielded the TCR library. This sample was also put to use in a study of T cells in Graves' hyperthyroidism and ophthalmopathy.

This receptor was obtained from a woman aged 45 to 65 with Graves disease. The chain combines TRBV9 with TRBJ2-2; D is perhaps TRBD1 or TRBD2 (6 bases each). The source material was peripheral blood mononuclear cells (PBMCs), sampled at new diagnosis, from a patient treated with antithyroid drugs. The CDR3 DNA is TGTGCCAGCAGCGCACAGGGCGGGGAGACCGGGGAGCTGTTTTTT. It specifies CASSAQGGETGELFF.